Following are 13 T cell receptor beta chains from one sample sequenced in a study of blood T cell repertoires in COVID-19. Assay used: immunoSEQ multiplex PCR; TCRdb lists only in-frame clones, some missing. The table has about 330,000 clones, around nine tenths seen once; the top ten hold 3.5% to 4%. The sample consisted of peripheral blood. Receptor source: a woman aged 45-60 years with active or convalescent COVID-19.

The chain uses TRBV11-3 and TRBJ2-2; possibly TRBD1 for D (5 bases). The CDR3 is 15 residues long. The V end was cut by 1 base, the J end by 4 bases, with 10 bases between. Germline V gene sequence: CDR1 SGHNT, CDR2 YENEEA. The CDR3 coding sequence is TGTGCCAGCAGCTTAGGGGGCTACTCCACCGGGGAGCTGTTTTTT. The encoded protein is CASSLGGYSTGELFF.

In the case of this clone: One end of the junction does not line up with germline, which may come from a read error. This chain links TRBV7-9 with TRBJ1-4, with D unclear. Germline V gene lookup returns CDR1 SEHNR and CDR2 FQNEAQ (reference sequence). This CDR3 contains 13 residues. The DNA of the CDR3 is TGTGCCAGCAGCTTAGGTCCTAAGGAAAAACTGTTTTTT. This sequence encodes CASSLGPKEKLFF.

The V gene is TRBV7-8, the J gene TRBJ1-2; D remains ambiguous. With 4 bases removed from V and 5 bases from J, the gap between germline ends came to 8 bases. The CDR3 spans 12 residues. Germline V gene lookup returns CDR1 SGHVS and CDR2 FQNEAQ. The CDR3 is CASSSNSYGYTF. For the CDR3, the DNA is TGTGCCAGCAGCTCGAACTCTTATGGCTACACCTTC.

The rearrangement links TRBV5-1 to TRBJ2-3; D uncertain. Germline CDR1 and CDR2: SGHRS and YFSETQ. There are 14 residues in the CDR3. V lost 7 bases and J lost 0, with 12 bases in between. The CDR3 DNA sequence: TGCGCCAGCCAGGAACAAGTTAGCACAGATACGCAGTATTTT. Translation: CASQEQVSTDTQYF.

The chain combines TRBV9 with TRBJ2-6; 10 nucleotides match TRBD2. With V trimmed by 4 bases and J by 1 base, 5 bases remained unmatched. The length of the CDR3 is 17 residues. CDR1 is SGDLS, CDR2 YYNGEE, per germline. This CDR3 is CASSRELAGSGANVLTF. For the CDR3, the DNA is TGTGCCAGCAGCCGCGAACTAGCGGGGTCTGGGGCCAACGTCCTGACTTTC.

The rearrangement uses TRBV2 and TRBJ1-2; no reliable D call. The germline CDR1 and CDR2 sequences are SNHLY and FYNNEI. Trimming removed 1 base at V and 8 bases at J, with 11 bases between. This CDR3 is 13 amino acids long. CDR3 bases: TGTGCCAGCAGTGAAGTGGGCTACGGAGGCTACACCTTC. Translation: CASSEVGYGGYTF. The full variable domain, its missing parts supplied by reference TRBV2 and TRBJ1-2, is EPEVTQTPSHQVTQMGQEVILRCVPISNHLYFYWYRQILGQKVEFLVSFYNNEISEKSEIFDDQFSVERPDGSNFTLKIRSTKLEDSAMYFCASSEVGYGGYTFGSGTRLTVV.

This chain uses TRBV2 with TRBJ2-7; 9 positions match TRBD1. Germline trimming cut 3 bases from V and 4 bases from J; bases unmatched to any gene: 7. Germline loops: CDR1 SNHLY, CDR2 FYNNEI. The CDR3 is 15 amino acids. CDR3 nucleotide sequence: TGTGCCAGCAGTGAGGGGACAGGGACGGTATACGAGCAGTACTTC. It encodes CASSEGTGTVYEQYF.

The CDR3: CASSESGSYEKLFF. The CDR3 bases are TGCGCCAGCAGTGAGTCCGGGTCATATGAAAAACTGTTTTTT. V usage is TRBV10-2 and J usage is TRBJ1-4; D not certain. The length of the CDR3 is 14 residues. Germline CDR1 is WSHSY and CDR2 is SAAADI. Between the trimmed V and J ends, which lost 0 bases and 6 bases, there was a span of 8 bases.

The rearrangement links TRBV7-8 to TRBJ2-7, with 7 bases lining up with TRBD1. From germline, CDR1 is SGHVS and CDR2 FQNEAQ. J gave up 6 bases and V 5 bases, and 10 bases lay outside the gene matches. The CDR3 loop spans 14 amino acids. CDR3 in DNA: TGTGCCAGCAGCCCGCTGGCCGCAGGGGGCGAGCAGTACTTC. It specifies CASSPLAAGGEQYF.

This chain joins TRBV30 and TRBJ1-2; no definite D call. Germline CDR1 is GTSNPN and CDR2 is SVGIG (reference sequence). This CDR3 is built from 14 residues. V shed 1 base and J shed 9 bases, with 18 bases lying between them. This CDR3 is CAWSDPGQIGSYTF. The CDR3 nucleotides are TGTGCCTGGAGTGACCCTGGGCAGATCGGTAGCTACACCTTC.

In nucleotides, the CDR3 is TGTGCCAGCAGCTTAGGCTCAGGGGTTAACTATGGCTACACCTTC. Its protein is CASSLGSGVNYGYTF. The V gene is TRBV7-3, the J gene TRBJ1-2, with a possible D match to TRBD1 (6 bases). The CDR3 extends over 15 amino acids. The V end lost 2 bases, the J end lost 1 base, and 11 bases lay between the germline ends. Per germline, CDR1 SGHTA and CDR2 FQGTGA.

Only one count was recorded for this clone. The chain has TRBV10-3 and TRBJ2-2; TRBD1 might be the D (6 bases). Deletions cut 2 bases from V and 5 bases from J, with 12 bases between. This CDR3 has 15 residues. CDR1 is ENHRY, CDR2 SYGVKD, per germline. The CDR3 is CAISETGLGTGELFF. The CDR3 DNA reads TGTGCCATCAGTGAGACAGGGTTGGGGACCGGGGAGCTGTTTTTT.

The CDR3 is CASSQEYGGNQPQHF. In nucleotides, the CDR3 is TGTGCCAGCAGCCAAGAATACGGGGGAAATCAGCCCCAGCATTTT. The rearrangement uses TRBV4-2 and TRBJ1-5, with D perhaps matching TRBD1 (5 bases). The CDR3 extends over 15 amino acids. V lost 0 bases and J lost 4, with 10 bases in between. Germline CDR1 is LGHNA and CDR2 is YNFKEQ.